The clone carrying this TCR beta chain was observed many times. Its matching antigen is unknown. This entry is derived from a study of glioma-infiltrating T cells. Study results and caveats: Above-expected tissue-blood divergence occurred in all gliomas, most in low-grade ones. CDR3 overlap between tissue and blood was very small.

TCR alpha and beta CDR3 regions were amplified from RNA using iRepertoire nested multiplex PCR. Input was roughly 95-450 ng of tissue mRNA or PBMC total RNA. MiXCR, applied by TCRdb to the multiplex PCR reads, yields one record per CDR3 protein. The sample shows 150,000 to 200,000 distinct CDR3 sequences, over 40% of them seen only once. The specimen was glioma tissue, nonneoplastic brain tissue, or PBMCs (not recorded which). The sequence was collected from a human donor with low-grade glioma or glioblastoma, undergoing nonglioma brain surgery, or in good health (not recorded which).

The CDR3 loop reads CSARRELAGDTQYF. CDR3 DNA: TGCAGTGCTAGGCGGGAACTAGCGGGAGATACGCAGTATTTT. The V gene is TRBV20-1, the J gene TRBJ2-3; 9 bases are shared with TRBD2. The CDR3 contains 14 residues. CDR1 is DFQATT, CDR2 SNEGSKA, per germline (reference sequence). Unmatched junction bases numbered 6, after V lost 3 bases and J lost 5 bases.